The clone carrying this TCR beta chain was detected only a few times. What it binds is not known. cDNA synthesis used the whole RNA isolate, giving expressed TCRB sequences. Clones were sequenced by immunoSEQ multiplex PCR, and TCRdb holds only the in-frame ones, with some missing. Of about 900,000 clones in the sample, 15% to 20% were seen once. The record originates from a study of beta chain features in type 1 diabetes. Per the germline V gene, CDR1 is SEHNR and CDR2 is FQNEAQ (reference sequence). V was pared by 3 bases and J by 4 bases, with 11 bases of the junction left unmatched. The length of the CDR3 is 16 residues. Findings and limits, study-wide: Any HLA-type effect on TCRB rearrangement remained unresolved here.

Every participating donor gave one draw, a heparinised blood sample averaging about 110 mL. All of the sorted populations showed purity greater than 95%. The receptor's source is a woman between 18 and 29 years old in good health. This sequence joins TRBV7-9 and TRBJ2-5; the match to TRBD2 covers 7 bases. Sequencing was performed on naive CD4+ T cells from blood. As DNA, the CDR3 is TGTGCCAGCAGCTTCCTGGGGACTATCGAGGGAGAGACCCAGTACTTC. It translates to CASSFLGTIEGETQYF.